One sample yielded the 17 T cell receptor beta chains listed below, sequenced in a study of blood T cell repertoires in COVID-19. Some clones are missing from TCRdb's copy, which holds only in-frame ones; the method was immunoSEQ multiplex PCR. The data show some 16,000 clones, with around 89% seen just once and roughly 12% held by the top ten. Sequencing used peripheral blood. The receptor source for this set is a human donor in a cohort sampled during active COVID-19.

The chain links TRBV4-3 to TRBJ1-1, with 11 bases that match TRBD1. Germline loops: CDR1 LGHNA, CDR2 YSLEER. Unmatched junction bases numbered 2, after V lost 0 bases and J lost 5 bases. This CDR3 is 15 amino acids long. CDR3 in DNA: TGCGCCAGCAGCCAAGACGGGACAGGGGGTACTGAAGCTTTCTTT. Residues: CASSQDGTGGTEAFF.

This chain links TRBV9 with TRBJ2-3; D not resolved. The germline V gene encodes CDR1 SGDLS and CDR2 YYNGEE. Deletions cut 4 bases from V and 8 bases from J, with 14 bases between. CDR3 size: 13 residues. Here the CDR3 DNA reads TGTGCCAGCAGCTCGACATTGGTTTCTACGCAGTATTTT. This sequence encodes CASSSTLVSTQYF. The full variable domain, with the rest looked up from reference TRBV9 and TRBJ2-3, is DSGVTQTPKHLITATGQRVTLRCSPRSGDLSVYWYQQSLDQGLQFLIQYYNGEERAKGNILERFSAQQFPDLHSELNLSSLELGDSALYFCASSSTLVSTQYFGPGTRLTVL.

This chain connects TRBV29-1 to TRBJ2-2, with D perhaps TRBD2 (5 bases). The CDR3 has 17 residues. V was pared by 3 bases and J by 2 bases, with 19 bases between. Germline V gives CDR1 SQVTM, CDR2 ANQGSEA. For the CDR3, the DNA is TGCAGCGTTGAGGCTCTTGACTTAGCGTCCAACACCGGGGAGCTGTTTTTT. Protein: CSVEALDLASNTGELFF.

V gene TRBV7-3 combines with J gene TRBJ1-1, with 7 bases that match TRBD1. This CDR3 is built from 16 residues. Germline CDR1 SGHTA, CDR2 FQGTGA. V was clipped by 3 bases and J by 1 base; unmatched bases: 8. CDR3 sequence reads: CASSLNGRGSNTEAFF. CDR3 bases: TGTGCCAGCAGCTTGAATGGCAGGGGGTCGAACACTGAAGCTTTCTTT.

The rearrangement uses TRBV2 and TRBJ2-3; 11 nucleotides line up with TRBD1. V was clipped by 5 bases and J by 4 bases; unmatched bases: 2. CDR3 size: 14 residues. Germline CDR1 reads SNHLY; CDR2 reads FYNNEI. CDR3 sequence (DNA): TGTGCCAGCAGTCGGGACAGGGGGGCAGATACGCAGTATTTT. It encodes CASSRDRGADTQYF.

The chain uses TRBV2 and TRBJ1-4; TRBD1 agrees at 10 bases. Germline loops: CDR1 SNHLY, CDR2 FYNNEI. This CDR3 has 14 amino acids. The V and J ends lost 6 bases and 7 bases, in that order; junction bases with no gene match: 5. Here the CDR3 DNA reads TGTGCCAGCAGCATGGGACAGGGGAGTGAAAAACTGTTTTTT. Amino acid sequence: CASSMGQGSEKLFF.

The gene calls are TRBV30 and TRBJ2-7, with 8 bases identical to TRBD2. The CDR3 covers 15 residues. The germline gives CDR1 GTSNPN, CDR2 SVGIG (reference sequence). Trimming at V came to 2 bases and at J to 0 bases, leaving 6 bases not matched to a gene. The CDR3 DNA reads as TGTGCCTGGAGTAGGCGGGGGGCCAGCTCCTACGAGCAGTACTTC. Encoded protein: CAWSRRGASSYEQYF.

V and J are TRBV10-3 and TRBJ2-1; 9 bases align to TRBD1. CDR3 length equals 16 residues. CDR1 and CDR2 (germline): ENHRY, SYGVKD. The V segment lost 6 bases and the J segment 5 bases; nucleotides outside the gene matches: 11. In nucleotides, the CDR3 is TGTGCCATCAGAAAAACAGGGGGCGCAGTTAACAATGAGCAGTTCTTC. Translation: CAIRKTGGAVNNEQFF.

The genes are TRBV30 and TRBJ2-7; a weak D match, TRBD1 (6 bases). Germline loops: CDR1 GTSNPN, CDR2 SVGIG (reference sequence). With 4 bases removed from V and 2 bases from J, the gap between germline ends came to 15 bases. The CDR3 loop spans 14 amino acids. In nucleotides, the CDR3 is TGTGCCTGGACGATTCAGGGGAGAGCCTACGAGCAGTACTTC. Translated: CAWTIQGRAYEQYF.

The rearrangement links TRBV7-2 to TRBJ1-4; TRBD1 is a possible D gene (6 bases). CDR1 and CDR2 (germline): SGHTA, FQGNSA. V dropped 5 bases and J dropped 10 bases, with 17 bases sitting between them. CDR3 length: 14 residues. CDR3 in amino acids: CASSQGTFQGKLFF. The CDR3 DNA is TGTGCCAGCAGCCAGGGGACCTTCCAGGGAAAACTGTTTTTT.

The V gene is TRBV7-2, the J gene TRBJ1-1; D is unresolved. The germline V gene has CDR1 SGHTA and CDR2 FQGNSA. This CDR3 is 13 amino acids long. The V end was cut by 0 bases, the J end by 11 bases, with 13 bases between. Here the CDR3 DNA reads TGTGCCAGCAGCTTAGCCCTCCTGGAGGGTGCTTTCTTT. Its protein product is CASSLALLEGAFF.

The chain is built from TRBV5-1 and TRBJ1-1; 9 bases are shared with TRBD1. Germline trimming cut 4 bases from V and 5 bases from J; bases unmatched to any gene: 6. This CDR3 contains 14 residues. Germline assignment: CDR1 SGHRS and CDR2 YFSETQ. The CDR3 sequence is CASSVGQGGTEAFF. CDR3 DNA: TGCGCCAGCAGCGTGGGACAGGGTGGAACTGAAGCTTTCTTT.

The chain recombines TRBV2 with TRBJ2-2; TRBD2 agrees at 13 bases. Germline trimming cut 5 bases from V and 6 bases from J; bases unmatched to any gene: 3. This CDR3 spans 15 amino acids. Germline CDR1 SNHLY, CDR2 FYNNEI. The CDR3 nucleotides read TGTGCCAGCAGTCAACTAGCGGGGGGGCCCGGGGAGCTGTTTTTT. Translation gives CASSQLAGGPGELFF.

The chain couples TRBV19 to TRBJ2-1; 8 nucleotides line up with TRBD2. The CDR3 is made up of 15 amino acids. Germline V lookup: CDR1 LNHDA, CDR2 SQIVND (reference sequence). V was pared by 6 bases and J by 6 bases, with 10 bases of the junction left unmatched. CDR3 residues: CASSVPGLEFNEQFF. DNA of the CDR3: TGTGCCAGTAGCGTCCCGGGACTAGAGTTCAATGAGCAGTTCTTC.

The genes are TRBV5-1 and TRBJ1-4; D is unresolved. CDR1 SGHRS and CDR2 YFSETQ come from the germline V gene. Between the trimmed V and J ends, which lost 7 bases and 4 bases, there was a span of 14 bases. The CDR3 length is 14 residues. The CDR3 loop reads CASAAGGINEKLFF. The CDR3 bases are TGCGCCAGCGCCGCCGGAGGAATTAATGAAAAACTGTTTTTT.

The rearrangement joins TRBV5-1 to TRBJ1-1, with D perhaps TRBD1 (5 bases). V was shortened by 0 bases and J by 1 base, with 10 bases between the two germline ends. This CDR3 has 15 residues. The germline CDR1 and CDR2 sequences are SGHRS and YFSETQ. The CDR3 coding sequence is TGCGCCAGCAGCTTGGTGGCGGGGACGAACACTGAAGCTTTCTTT. Protein sequence: CASSLVAGTNTEAFF.

The V gene is TRBV5-1, the J gene TRBJ2-5; no definite D call. Per germline, CDR1 SGHRS and CDR2 YFSETQ. The CDR3 sequence is 12 residues long. Trimming cost V 0 bases and J 5 bases, with 5 bases left between them. CDR3 in amino acids: CASSLAGETQYF. CDR3 coding DNA: TGCGCCAGCAGCTTGGCCGGGGAGACCCAGTACTTC.